This entry describes one T cell receptor beta chain. A read error may account for a junction end that differs from germline. This record belongs to a study of patients and donors after allogeneic stem cell transplantation. Using its own MiXCR run on the RT-PCR reads, TCRdb lists one record per CDR3 protein. The sample contains roughly 150,000 distinct CDR3 sequences, nearly 25% of which appear only once. Germline V lookup: CDR1 SGHAT, CDR2 FQNNGV. The CDR3 length is 12 residues. Input material: blood, either unsorted or a sorted T cell fraction (not recorded which). The rearrangement links TRBV11-2 to TRBJ2-1; unclear D gene. The source of this sequence is a human donor who was either an allogeneic HSCT recipient or a stem cell or donor lymphocyte infusion donor (not recorded which). It is not recorded whose cells these are; they may come from a transplant donor. In nucleotides, the CDR3 is TGTGCCAGCAGCTTAGAATACAGTGAGCAGTTCTTC. Protein: CASSLEYSEQFF.